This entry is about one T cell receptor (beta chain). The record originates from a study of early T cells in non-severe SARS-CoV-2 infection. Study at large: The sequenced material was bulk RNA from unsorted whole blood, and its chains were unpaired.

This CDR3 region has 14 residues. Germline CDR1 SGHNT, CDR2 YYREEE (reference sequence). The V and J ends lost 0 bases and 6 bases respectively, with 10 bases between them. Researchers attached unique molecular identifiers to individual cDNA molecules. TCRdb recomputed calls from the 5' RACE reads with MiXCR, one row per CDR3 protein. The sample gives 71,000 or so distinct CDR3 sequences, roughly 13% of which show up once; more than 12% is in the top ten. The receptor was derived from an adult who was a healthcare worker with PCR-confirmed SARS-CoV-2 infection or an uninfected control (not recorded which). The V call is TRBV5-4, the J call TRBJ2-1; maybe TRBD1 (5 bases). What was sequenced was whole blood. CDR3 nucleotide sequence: TGTGCCAGCAGCTTGGGGGGCAGCTTCAATGAGCAGTTCTTC. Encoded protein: CASSLGGSFNEQFF.